Presented here are 27 T cell receptor beta chains from one specimen sequenced in a study of blood T cell repertoires in COVID-19. Data came from immunoSEQ multiplex PCR; TCRdb stores just in-frame clones and leaves some out. The sample records fewer than 95,000 clones, approximately 79% being singletons. Sequencing was carried out using peripheral blood. All receptors come from a man aged 70-80 years with COVID-19, enrolled during active disease.

V is TRBV5-1 and J is TRBJ2-7; D gene ambiguous. Germline CDR1 SGHRS, CDR2 YFSETQ. The CDR3 loop spans 14 amino acids. V was trimmed by 0 bases and J by 3 bases, leaving 10 bases between them. DNA for the CDR3: TGCGCCAGCAGCTTGGCAACAGCCCTCTACGAGCAGTACTTC. Translation gives CASSLATALYEQYF.

In its sample, this clone was seen once. V gene TRBV12-5 combines with J gene TRBJ2-3; TRBD2 matches at 15 bases. The V segment lost 5 bases and the J segment 4 bases; nucleotides outside the gene matches: 4. Germline V CDR1 and CDR2: LGHNT, FRNRAP. This CDR3 contains 16 residues. DNA of the CDR3: TGTGCTAGTGGTCCCGGACTAGCGGGAGGGGCAGATACGCAGTATTTT. It specifies CASGPGLAGGADTQYF. The full variable domain, in which reference TRBV12-5 and TRBJ2-3 provide the parts outside the CDR3, is DARVTQTPRHKVTEMGQEVTMRCQPILGHNTVFWYRQTMMQGLELLAYFRNRAPLDDSGMPKDRFSAEMPDATLATLKIQPSEPRDSAVYFCASGPGLAGGADTQYFGPGTRLTVL.

The rearrangement uses TRBV9 and TRBJ2-5, with D maybe TRBD1 (6 bases). Germline values: CDR1 SGDLS, CDR2 YYNGEE. CDR3 length: 15 amino acids. The V and J ends lost 3 bases and 5 bases respectively, with 17 bases between them. DNA for the CDR3: TGTGCCAGCAGCGACGGGACACTCGTTGGGGAGACCCAGTACTTC. Its translation is CASSDGTLVGETQYF.

This chain links TRBV27 with TRBJ2-1, with D perhaps TRBD2 (6 bases). In germline, CDR1 is MNHEY, CDR2 SMNVEV (reference sequence). The CDR3 is 14 residues long. With 5 bases removed from V and 4 bases from J, the gap between germline ends came to 12 bases. CDR3 sequence reads: CASSPPGLYNEQFF. CDR3 coding DNA: TGTGCCAGCAGTCCCCCGGGACTTTACAATGAGCAGTTCTTC.

CDR3 coding DNA: TGTGCCAGCAGCTTGGTCGGACAGGGAAACTACGAGCAGTACTTC. It codes for CASSLVGQGNYEQYF. The chain combines TRBV5-5 with TRBJ2-7; 8 positions match TRBD1. The CDR3 consists of 15 residues. Unmatched junction bases numbered 5, after V lost 0 bases and J lost 3 bases. CDR1 is SGHKS and CDR2 is YYEKEE in the germline V gene (reference sequence).

The rearrangement uses TRBV28 and TRBJ1-2, with a possible D match to TRBD1 (5 bases). Trimming left V 2 bases short and J 4 bases short, with 5 bases between. CDR3 length equals 12 residues. Per germline, CDR1 MDHEN and CDR2 SYDVKM. CDR3 protein: CASSLTGYGYTF. The DNA of the CDR3 is TGTGCCAGCAGTTTAACAGGCTATGGCTACACCTTC.

This chain links TRBV3-1 (or the pseudogene TRBV3-2) with TRBJ2-1, with D possibly matching TRBD2 (5 bases). The CDR3 length is 15 residues. Trimming left V 4 bases short and J 5 bases short, with 15 bases between. Germline CDR1 reads LGHDT; CDR2 reads YNNKEL (reference sequence). The CDR3 DNA reads as TGTGCCAGCAGCCGGGAGCTCGGGAAGAACAATGAGCAGTTCTTC. It is translated as CASSRELGKNNEQFF.

The chain couples TRBV11-2 to TRBJ2-1; 11 bases fit TRBD2. The CDR3 covers 14 residues. Losses at the gene ends were 4 bases for V and 9 bases for J; bases not matched to a gene: 5. Per the germline V gene, CDR1 is SGHAT and CDR2 is FQNNGV. The CDR3 DNA sequence: TGTGCCAGCAGCTCCTTAGCGGGAGGGCGTGAGCAGTTCTTC. Encoded protein: CASSSLAGGREQFF.

The CDR3 sequence is CASSLASSNTGELFF. As DNA, the CDR3 is TGCGCCAGCAGCTTGGCCTCTAGTAACACCGGGGAGCTGTTTTTT. This chain uses TRBV5-1 with TRBJ2-2; D is unresolved. CDR3 length: 15 amino acids. V lost 0 bases to trimming and J lost 2 bases, with 8 bases between them. CDR1 and CDR2 from the germline V gene are SGHRS and YFSETQ.

The CDR3 DNA is TGTGCCAGCAGCCCAACAAGGGGGAGCTCCTACAATGAGCAGTTCTTC. Its translation is CASSPTRGSSYNEQFF. The chain carries TRBV7-9 and TRBJ2-1, with D possibly matching TRBD1 (6 bases). Germline-derived CDR1 and CDR2 are SEHNR and FQNEAQ (reference sequence). CDR3 length: 16 amino acids. Trimming cost V 5 bases and J 0 bases, with 14 bases left between them.

The J gene is TRBJ1-1, the V gene TRBV4-3, with a weak D call TRBD1 (5 bases). The germline V gene encodes CDR1 LGHNA and CDR2 YSLEER. The CDR3 is 14 residues long. Trimming cost V 4 bases and J 2 bases, with 11 bases left between them. The CDR3 is CASSPLGENTEAFF. The DNA of the CDR3 is TGCGCCAGCAGCCCCTTAGGGGAAAACACTGAAGCTTTCTTT.

There are a few counts of this clone. The V gene is TRBV11-3, the J gene TRBJ2-1, with D possibly matching TRBD1 (6 bases). With 5 bases removed from V and 0 bases from J, the gap between germline ends came to 8 bases. The CDR3 contains 14 residues. Per germline, CDR1 SGHNT and CDR2 YENEEA. CDR3 amino acids: CASSEQGSYNEQFF. CDR3 in DNA: TGTGCCAGCAGCGAACAGGGCTCCTACAATGAGCAGTTCTTC.

The chain employs TRBV6-2 or TRBV6-3 and TRBJ2-7; 8 bases agree with TRBD2. This CDR3 contains 16 residues. J gave up 2 bases and V 6 bases, and 12 bases lay outside the gene matches. The germline V gene has CDR1 MNHEY and CDR2 SVGEGT. The CDR3 DNA follows: TGTGCCAGCAGCTCCACCACTAGCGGAGCTACCTACGAGCAGTACTTC. It encodes CASSSTTSGATYEQYF.

This clone was counted between two and nine times. This chain connects TRBV27 to TRBJ1-3; weak D call: TRBD1 (5 bases). V lost 7 bases, J lost 0 bases, and 10 bases lay in between. CDR3 length equals 14 residues. CDR1 and CDR2 from the germline V gene are MNHEY and SMNVEV (reference sequence). CDR3 coding DNA: TGTGCCAGCACCGCGGACACCTCTGGAAACACCATATATTTT. This codes for CASTADTSGNTIYF.

The J gene is TRBJ2-1, the V gene TRBV24-1, with 9 nucleotides matching TRBD2. Germline CDR1 KGHDR, CDR2 SFDVKD. The V segment lost 2 bases and the J segment 4 bases; nucleotides outside the gene matches: 5. CDR3 length: 16 residues. CDR3 nucleotide sequence: TGTGCCACCAGTGATTATAGCGGGAGATCTTACAATGAGCAGTTCTTC. It translates to CATSDYSGRSYNEQFF.

The rearrangement joins TRBV30 to TRBJ1-5; 7 bases align to TRBD1. Germline lookup yields CDR1 GTSNPN and CDR2 SVGIG (reference sequence). CDR3 length: 15 residues. The junction had 6 bases not matched to a gene; V was cut back by 2 bases and J by 2 bases. CDR3 sequence reads: CAWSLTGVGNQPQHF. Here the CDR3 DNA reads TGTGCCTGGAGTCTTACAGGGGTGGGCAATCAGCCCCAGCATTTT.

CDR3: CASSLGTGTDTQYF. Here the CDR3 DNA reads TGTGCCAGCAGCCTAGGGACAGGGACGGATACGCAGTATTTT. The chain couples TRBV7-8 to TRBJ2-3, with 9 bases that match TRBD1. The CDR3 is 14 amino acids. Trimming cost V 5 bases and J 6 bases; bases outside gene matches: 6. Per germline, CDR1 SGHVS and CDR2 FQNEAQ.

J is TRBJ2-1 and V is TRBV5-5; 14 bases align to TRBD2. V trimming: 0 bases; J trimming: 15 bases; junction bases outside the gene matches: 8. The germline CDR1 and CDR2 sequences are SGHKS and YYEKEE (reference sequence). This CDR3 spans 15 amino acids. CDR3: CASSLGLAGGPSRFF. In DNA, the CDR3 is TGTGCCAGCAGCTTGGGACTAGCGGGAGGGCCATCGCGGTTCTTC.

This clone came up many times. V usage is TRBV6-5 and J usage is TRBJ2-7; 7 bases are a match to TRBD1. The germline CDR1 and CDR2 sequences are MNHEY and SVGAGI. This CDR3 comprises 13 residues. V trimming: 6 bases; J trimming: 6 bases; junction bases outside the gene matches: 8. The CDR3, as DNA: TGTGCCAGCAGACCCGGGACAGTAGTCGAGCAGTACTTC. As protein: CASRPGTVVEQYF.

The table lists this clone with a few counts. The chain carries TRBV7-8 and TRBJ2-2; D might be TRBD2 (5 bases). The length of the CDR3 is 13 residues. The V end was cut by 1 base, the J end by 7 bases, with 7 bases between. CDR1 SGHVS and CDR2 FQNEAQ come from the germline V gene. The CDR3 region is CASSLEGVGELFF. The CDR3 bases are TGTGCCAGCAGCTTAGAGGGAGTCGGGGAGCTGTTTTTT.

The chain combines TRBV7-2 with TRBJ2-2, with 7 positions matching TRBD1. CDR3 size: 14 residues. Losses at the gene ends were 5 bases for V and 7 bases for J; bases not matched to a gene: 7. Germline-derived CDR1 and CDR2 are SGHTA and FQGNSA. Here the CDR3 reads CASSAPQGIGELFF. DNA of the CDR3: TGTGCCAGCAGCGCCCCACAGGGGATCGGGGAGCTGTTTTTT.

This chain uses TRBV9 with TRBJ2-1; D uncertain. Trimming left V 1 base short and J 5 bases short, with 10 bases between. CDR3 length equals 14 residues. Germline assignment: CDR1 SGDLS and CDR2 YYNGEE. The CDR3 coding sequence is TGTGCCAGCAGCGTAATCGGGTCACACAATGAGCAGTTCTTC. Protein sequence: CASSVIGSHNEQFF.

This clone has a single count. The chain has TRBV5-1 and TRBJ1-1, with 8 positions matching TRBD1. The CDR3 is made up of 15 amino acids. Looked up from germline, CDR1 is SGHRS and CDR2 is YFSETQ. After removal of 3 bases from V and 5 bases from J, the junction contained 9 bases not matched to a gene. The CDR3 here is CASSSQGAGGTEAFF. CDR3 nucleotide sequence: TGCGCCAGCAGCTCCCAGGGGGCTGGGGGGACTGAAGCTTTCTTT.

The chain joins TRBV5-1 to TRBJ2-5; TRBD1 agrees at 7 bases. The CDR3 spans 14 residues. Trimming cost V 5 bases and J 5 bases; bases outside gene matches: 9. Per germline, CDR1 SGHRS and CDR2 YFSETQ. CDR3 protein: CASRPRQGSETQYF. The CDR3, as DNA: TGCGCCAGCAGACCTCGACAGGGATCGGAGACCCAGTACTTC.

This chain joins TRBV5-4 and TRBJ1-1, with 7 bases lining up with TRBD1. This CDR3 is built from 15 residues. Unmatched junction bases numbered 5, after V lost 3 bases and J lost 0 bases. The germline gives CDR1 SGHNT, CDR2 YYREEE (reference sequence). The CDR3 sequence: CASSSGTDMNTEAFF. CDR3 coding DNA: TGTGCCAGCAGCTCCGGGACAGACATGAACACTGAAGCTTTCTTT. Full variable domain (remainder filled in from reference TRBV5-4 and TRBJ1-1): ETGVTQSPTHLIKTRGQQVTLRCSSQSGHNTVSWYQQALGQGPQFIFQYYREEENGRGNFPPRFSGLQFPNYSSELNVNALELDDSALYLCASSSGTDMNTEAFFGQGTRLTVV.

The chain's CDR3 is CASGRADNEQFF. CDR3 bases: TGTGCCAGCGGGAGGGCCGATAATGAGCAGTTCTTC. The chain links TRBV7-9 to TRBJ2-1, with TRBD2 matching over 7 bases. CDR1 and CDR2 from the germline V gene are SEHNR and FQNEAQ (reference sequence). Losses at the gene ends were 8 bases for V and 7 bases for J; bases not matched to a gene: 5. This CDR3 is 12 amino acids long.

CDR3 DNA sequence: TGTGCCAGCAGTGATTCTAGAATAACTGAGACCCAGTACTTC. Amino acids: CASSDSRITETQYF. This chain uses TRBV2 with TRBJ2-5, with D hard to call. Trimming took 3 bases from V and 5 from J, leaving 13 bases between them. The CDR3 sequence is 14 residues long. Germline CDR1 is SNHLY and CDR2 is FYNNEI.